Each of the 22 T cell receptor beta chains below was sequenced from the same sample in a study of molecular identifiers for immune sequencing clone quantification. Each CDR3 protein gets one entry after TCRdb re-called the PCR reads with MiXCR. Of fewer than 350,000 distinct CDR3 sequences detected, 24% appear once; the ten largest clones hold roughly 0.7%. The sequenced sample consisted of naive CD8+ T cells from blood, with Jurkat cell RNA spiked in. This sample's subset: FACS-sorted CD8+CD4-CCR7+CD45RA+ naive T cells. The receptor set was obtained from a human donor in good health. Some libraries in this study had Jurkat cell RNA spiked in.

This clonotype came up a few times. The genes are TRBV13 and TRBJ2-7; no clear D. The CDR3 consists of 13 residues. Germline V gene lookup returns CDR1 PRHDT and CDR2 FYEKMQ (reference sequence). The V end was cut by 5 bases, the J end by 2 bases, with 10 bases between. CDR3 amino acids: CASSAPGTYEQYF. CDR3 in DNA: TGTGCCAGCAGCGCCCCCGGAACCTACGAGCAGTACTTC.

The chain employs TRBV6-2 or TRBV6-3 and TRBJ2-2; D is unresolved. V was shortened by 1 base and J by 4 bases, with 7 bases between the two germline ends. CDR3 length: 14 residues. CDR1 is MNHEY and CDR2 is SVGEGT in the germline V gene. The CDR3 reads CASSYLTSTGELFF. The DNA of the CDR3 is TGTGCCAGCAGTTACTTGACGAGCACCGGGGAGCTGTTTTTT.

This clonotype was seen many times. J is TRBJ2-7 and V is TRBV19; the match to TRBD2 covers 9 bases. Per germline, CDR1 LNHDA and CDR2 SQIVND (reference sequence). The CDR3 contains 14 residues. The J segment lost 7 bases and the V segment lost 4 bases, leaving 8 bases of the junction unmatched. CDR3 DNA sequence: TGTGCCAGTAGTACCCTAGCGGGGACCCAGGAGCAGTACTTC. This encodes CASSTLAGTQEQYF.

Points on this clonotype: This may come from a read error, since a much larger clone is one base off. CDR3 sequence (DNA): TGTGCCAGCAGAAGCCGGGGGGCTACAGATACGCAGTATTTT. Translation: CASRSRGATDTQYF. The V and J genes are TRBV12-3 or TRBV12-4 and TRBJ2-3; maybe TRBD2 (7 bases). The CDR3 has 14 amino acids. Trimming stripped 6 bases from V and 3 bases from J, with 13 bases between.

The rearrangement joins TRBV7-9 to TRBJ1-1; a weak D match, TRBD1 (6 bases). V dropped 4 bases and J dropped 11 bases, with 17 bases sitting between them. CDR1 is SEHNR, CDR2 FQNEAQ, per germline (reference sequence). This CDR3 is built from 13 residues. The CDR3: CASSSLQGPAAFF. DNA for the CDR3: TGTGCCAGCAGCTCACTACAGGGACCTGCCGCTTTCTTT.

The chain uses TRBV12-3 or TRBV12-4 and TRBJ2-7; D perhaps matches TRBD1 (6 bases). There are 13 residues in the CDR3. V dropped 6 bases and J dropped 6 bases, with 15 bases sitting between them. CDR3 nucleotide sequence: TGTGCCAGCAGCCCCGGACAGAAGTGCGAGCAGTACTTC. Translation gives CASSPGQKCEQYF.

This clonotype has ten or more counts. A read error may produce the germline difference seen at one junction end. The genes are TRBV29-1 and TRBJ2-2; D not resolved. Germline V gene sequence: CDR1 SQVTM, CDR2 ANQGSEA. This CDR3 region has 12 residues. CDR3 sequence reads: CRYCTNTGELFF. The CDR3 region has the DNA TGTCGGTACTGTACGAACACCGGGGAGCTGTTTTTT.

With regard to this clonotype: A much larger clone differs by one base, so this may be a read error. This sequence joins TRBV12-3 or TRBV12-4 and TRBJ1-1, with 7 positions matching TRBD1. The CDR3 has 14 residues. The CDR3 reads CVSSLGGTATEAFF. The CDR3, as DNA: TGTGTCAGCAGTTTAGGGGGCACAGCCACTGAAGCTTTCTTT.

This clonotype was seen more than once but under ten times. The V and J genes are TRBV7-6 and TRBJ2-5; D is perhaps TRBD2 (6 bases). Trimming took 6 bases from V and 2 from J, leaving 13 bases between them. The length of the CDR3 is 14 residues. Germline CDR1 SGHVS, CDR2 FNYEAQ. This CDR3 is CASSTEGRQETQYF. As DNA, the CDR3 is TGTGCCAGCAGTACCGAGGGGAGGCAAGAGACCCAGTACTTC. Full variable domain (outside the CDR3, taken from reference TRBV7-6 and TRBJ2-5): GAGVSQSPRYKVTKRGQDVALRCDPISGHVSLYWYRQALGQGPEFLTYFNYEAQQDKSGLPNDRFSAERPEGSISTLTIQRTEQRDSAMYRCASSTEGRQETQYFGPGTRLLVL.

This clonotype was observed at least ten times. This chain links TRBV7-9 with TRBJ1-1; D might be TRBD1 (6 bases). The V end lost 8 bases, the J end lost 5 bases, and 15 bases lay between the germline ends. CDR1 is SEHNR and CDR2 is FQNEAQ in the germline V gene (reference sequence). This CDR3 is 13 amino acids long. The CDR3 here is CASVSGVRTEAFF. CDR3 in DNA: TGTGCCAGCGTGTCAGGGGTTAGAACTGAAGCTTTCTTT.

This clonotype was counted a few times. The genes are TRBV7-9 and TRBJ1-1, with D maybe TRBD1 (6 bases). Trimming shortened V by 6 bases and J by 5 bases, and 16 bases separated the two germline ends. CDR3 length: 14 residues. Looked up from germline, CDR1 is SEHNR and CDR2 is FQNEAQ (reference sequence). The DNA for the CDR3 is TGTGCCAGCAGTCCACCGGGGCAGGGGACTGAAGCTTTCTTT. The encoded protein is CASSPPGQGTEAFF.

This clonotype was detected many times. The chain carries TRBV5-1 and TRBJ2-5; D unresolved. Per the germline V gene, CDR1 is SGHRS and CDR2 is YFSETQ. Trimming took off 3 bases at V and 5 bases at J, with 11 bases between the two ends. CDR3 size: 13 residues. CDR3 loop: CASSSPLRETQYF. The CDR3 DNA reads TGCGCCAGCAGCTCCCCCCTTCGGGAGACCCAGTACTTC.

To note about this clonotype: A read error may explain this, as a much larger clone is one base away. The DNA of the CDR3 is TGTGCCAGCAGTTCGCACTCGGGACAGGACACAGATACGCAGTGTTTT. This translates into CASSSHSGQDTDTQCF. This chain links TRBV12-3 or TRBV12-4 with TRBJ2-3; 8 bases line up with TRBD1. The CDR3 is 16 residues long.

Turning to this clonotype: As the CDR3 is not closed by the conserved phenylalanine or tryptophan, this likely results from a read error. The rearrangement joins TRBV27 to TRBJ2-6; TRBD1 agrees at 8 bases. Germline V gives CDR1 MNHEY, CDR2 SMNVEV (reference sequence). With 8 bases clipped from V and 1 base from J, the junction kept 7 bases outside the gene matches. This CDR3 region has 16 residues. CDR3 loop: CASEGRGLSGANVLTL. The CDR3 DNA reads as TGTGCCAGCGAGGGCAGGGGGCTATCTGGGGCCAACGTCCTGACTTTA.

The chain has TRBV20-1 and TRBJ2-7, with no clear D. The CDR3 totals 11 residues. Germline V gene sequence: CDR1 DFQATT, CDR2 SNEGSKA (reference sequence). Here the CDR3 reads CCVHDTYEQYF. The CDR3 DNA sequence: TGCTGTGTCCACGACACCTACGAGCAGTACTTC.

Notes on this clonotype: This clone may be a read error of a much larger clone one base away. The rearrangement uses TRBV4-3 and TRBJ1-5; D remains unclear. The germline CDR1 and CDR2 sequences are LGHNA and YSLEER. The CDR3 runs to 15 residues. DNA of the CDR3: TGCGCCAGCAGCCAAGATTCAGGTAGCAAGCAGCCCCAGCATTTT. Its translation is CASSQDSGSKQPQHF.

This clonotype was seen a few times. This chain joins TRBV7-9 and TRBJ2-7; 7 nucleotides agree with TRBD1. CDR1 SEHNR and CDR2 FQNEAQ come from the germline V gene (reference sequence). This CDR3 comprises 13 residues. The junction had 2 bases not matched to a gene; V was cut back by 6 bases and J by 0 bases. The CDR3 sequence is CASRRDSSYEQYF. The CDR3 nucleotides are TGTGCCAGCAGAAGGGACAGCTCCTACGAGCAGTACTTC. The variable domain in full, completed from reference TRBV7-9 and TRBJ2-7, reads DTGVSQNPRHKITKRGQNVTFRCDPISEHNRLYWYRQTLGQGPEFLTYFQNEAQLEKSRLLSDRFSAERPKGSFSTLEIQRTEQGDSAMYLCASRRDSSYEQYFGPGTRLTVT.

V and J are TRBV11-2 and TRBJ1-1; D unclear. The germline V and J ends were trimmed by 6 bases and 4 bases, with 15 bases remaining between them. The V gene's germline CDR1 is SGHAT and CDR2 FQNNGV. The CDR3 contains 14 residues. The CDR3 region is CASSPLVTATEAFF. The CDR3 region has the DNA TGTGCCAGCAGTCCCCTGGTGACGGCCACTGAAGCTTTCTTT.

Concerning this clonotype itself: The CDR3 carries no conserved terminal phenylalanine or tryptophan, so it likely arises from a read error. The chain combines TRBV12-3 or TRBV12-4 with TRBJ2-2, with D uncertain. The CDR3 has 15 amino acids. Trimming cost V 1 base and J 0 bases, with 6 bases left between them. The CDR3 DNA reads TGTGCCAGCAGTTTAGATGGGGCGAACACCGGGGAGCTGTTTCTT. It yields the protein CASSLDGANTGELFL.

The table lists this clonotype with a few counts. V usage is TRBV2 and J usage is TRBJ2-3, with 12 bases that match TRBD2. CDR3 size: 15 residues. The V and J ends lost 10 bases and 6 bases, in that order; junction bases with no gene match: 11. In germline, CDR1 is SNHLY, CDR2 FYNNEI. The CDR3 reads CAIKTSGSGWDTQYF. The CDR3 coding sequence is TGTGCCATCAAGACTAGCGGGAGTGGATGGGATACGCAGTATTTT.

This clonotype was seen repeatedly, ten times or more. The chain is built from TRBV29-1 and TRBJ1-4; a possible D gene is TRBD1 (6 bases). V gave up 6 bases and J gave up 12 bases, with 20 bases separating them. The CDR3 sequence is 13 residues long. The germline gives CDR1 SQVTM, CDR2 ANQGSEA. This CDR3 reads CSVLQGRADELFF. CDR3 sequence (DNA): TGCAGCGTCCTACAGGGCAGGGCTGACGAACTGTTTTTT.

As concerns this clonotype: Germline is not matched at one junction end, which may reflect a read error. The V and J genes are TRBV6-1 and TRBJ1-5; 9 bases align to TRBD1. CDR1 MNHNS and CDR2 SASEGT come from the germline V gene. The length of the CDR3 is 18 residues. The CDR3 DNA sequence: TGTGCCAGCAGTGAAAGGGGACAGGGCCCCCCCCTGATCCAGCCCCCGCATTTT. It is translated as CASSERGQGPPLIQPPHF.